This TCR beta chain was sequenced for a study of blood T cells in healthy people across ages. Study-wide points: Greater diversity and more naive CD4+ cells were seen in long-lived donors than in aged donors. It was found that TCR beta diversity correlated strongly with the percentage of naive T cells.

Worth noting for this clonotype: Its antigen is unidentified. A read error may be the cause here, since a much bigger clone is one base away.

Between the trimmed V and J ends, which lost 2 bases and 6 bases, there was a span of 7 bases. Germline V CDR1 and CDR2: MNHEY, SVGAGI. The CDR3 consists of 12 residues. Using a J-beta primer mix together with a sample-barcoded 5' primer, a second PCR was run for 7 to 11 cycles. In TCRdb, the 5' RACE reads were re-called with MiXCR into one record per CDR3 protein. This sample has roughly 800,000 distinct CDR3 sequences, with 58% found just once. The TCR sequence derives from a man aged 25 to 45 in good health. The rearrangement uses TRBV6-5 and TRBJ1-1, with D possibly matching TRBD1 (6 bases). The sequenced sample consisted of blood. CDR3 loop: CASSYGGPEAFF. The CDR3 DNA follows: TGTGCCAGCAGTTACGGGGGCCCTGAAGCTTTCTTT.